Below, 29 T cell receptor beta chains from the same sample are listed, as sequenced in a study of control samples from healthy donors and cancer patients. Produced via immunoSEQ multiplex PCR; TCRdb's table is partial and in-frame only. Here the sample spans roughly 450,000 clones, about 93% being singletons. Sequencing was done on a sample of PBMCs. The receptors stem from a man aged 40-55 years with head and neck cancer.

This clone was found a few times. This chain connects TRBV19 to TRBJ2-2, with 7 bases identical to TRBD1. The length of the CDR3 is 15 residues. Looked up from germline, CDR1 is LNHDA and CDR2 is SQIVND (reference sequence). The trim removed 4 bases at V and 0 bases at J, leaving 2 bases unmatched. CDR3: CASSRQGSNTGELFF. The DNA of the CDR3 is TGTGCCAGTAGTAGACAGGGATCGAACACCGGGGAGCTGTTTTTT.

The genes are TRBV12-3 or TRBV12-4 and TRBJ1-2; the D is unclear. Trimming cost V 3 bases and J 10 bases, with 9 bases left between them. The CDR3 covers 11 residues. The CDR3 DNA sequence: TGTGCCAGCAGTTTCGGCTCCTTCTACACCTTC. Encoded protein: CASSFGSFYTF.

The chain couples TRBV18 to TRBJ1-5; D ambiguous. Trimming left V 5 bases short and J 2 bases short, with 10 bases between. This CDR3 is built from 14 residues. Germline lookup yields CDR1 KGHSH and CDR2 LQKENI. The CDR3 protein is CASSSLSGNQPQHF. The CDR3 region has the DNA TGTGCCAGCTCATCCTTAAGTGGCAATCAGCCCCAGCATTTT.

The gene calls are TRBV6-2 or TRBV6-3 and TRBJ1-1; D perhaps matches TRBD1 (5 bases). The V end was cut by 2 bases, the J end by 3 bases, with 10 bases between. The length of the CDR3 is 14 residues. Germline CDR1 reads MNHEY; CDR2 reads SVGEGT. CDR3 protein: CASSYVTAYTEAFF. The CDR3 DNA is TGTGCCAGCAGTTACGTGACAGCATACACTGAAGCTTTCTTT.

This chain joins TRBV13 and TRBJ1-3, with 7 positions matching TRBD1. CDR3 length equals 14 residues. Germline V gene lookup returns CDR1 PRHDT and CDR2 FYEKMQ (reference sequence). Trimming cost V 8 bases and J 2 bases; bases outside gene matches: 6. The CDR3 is CASGGQATGNTIYF. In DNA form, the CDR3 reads TGTGCCAGCGGTGGACAGGCGACTGGAAACACCATATATTTT.

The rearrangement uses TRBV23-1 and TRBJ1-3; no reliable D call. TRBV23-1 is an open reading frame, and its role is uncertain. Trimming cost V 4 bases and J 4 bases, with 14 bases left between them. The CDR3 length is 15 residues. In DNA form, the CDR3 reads TGCGCCAGCAGTCCACCTGACCCGGGAGGAAACACCATATATTTT. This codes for CASSPPDPGGNTIYF.

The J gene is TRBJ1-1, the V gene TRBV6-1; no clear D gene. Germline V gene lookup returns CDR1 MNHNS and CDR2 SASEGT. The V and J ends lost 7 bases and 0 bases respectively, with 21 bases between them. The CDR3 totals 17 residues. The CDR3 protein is CASTEMVAVRMNTEAFF. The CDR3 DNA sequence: TGTGCCAGCACTGAGATGGTTGCCGTCCGCATGAACACTGAAGCTTTCTTT.

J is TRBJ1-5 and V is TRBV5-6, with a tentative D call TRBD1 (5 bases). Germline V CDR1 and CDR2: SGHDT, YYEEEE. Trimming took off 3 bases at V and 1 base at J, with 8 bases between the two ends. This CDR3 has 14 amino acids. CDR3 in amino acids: CASSWGPSNQPQHF. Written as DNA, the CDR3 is TGTGCCAGCAGCTGGGGACCCAGCAATCAGCCCCAGCATTTT. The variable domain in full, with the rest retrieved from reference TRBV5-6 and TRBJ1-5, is DAGVTQSPTHLIKTRGQQVTLRCSPKSGHDTVSWYQQALGQGPQFIFQYYEEEERQRGNFPDRFSGHQFPNYSSELNVNALLLGDSALYLCASSWGPSNQPQHFGDGTRLSIL.

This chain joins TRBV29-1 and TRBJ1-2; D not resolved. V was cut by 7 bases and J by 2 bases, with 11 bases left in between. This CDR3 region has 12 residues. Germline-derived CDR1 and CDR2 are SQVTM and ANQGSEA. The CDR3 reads CSAQDLNYGYTF. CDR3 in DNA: TGCAGCGCCCAGGATCTCAACTATGGCTACACCTTC.

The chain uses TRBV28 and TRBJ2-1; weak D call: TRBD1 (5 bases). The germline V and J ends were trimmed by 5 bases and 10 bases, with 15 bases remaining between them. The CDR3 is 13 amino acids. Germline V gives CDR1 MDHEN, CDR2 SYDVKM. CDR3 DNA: TGTGCCAGCAGTCTTCCCAGGGTGATGGAGCAGTTCTTC. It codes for CASSLPRVMEQFF.

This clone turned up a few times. The CDR3 DNA is TGTGCCAGCAGCCCGGACAGGGTTCCCCTTAATGAAAAACTGTTTTTT. Its protein product is CASSPDRVPLNEKLFF. The chain is built from TRBV27 and TRBJ1-4, with TRBD1 matching over 8 bases. Germline V gene sequence: CDR1 MNHEY, CDR2 SMNVEV (reference sequence). V gave up 6 bases and J gave up 4 bases; unmatched junction bases: 10. There are 16 residues in the CDR3.

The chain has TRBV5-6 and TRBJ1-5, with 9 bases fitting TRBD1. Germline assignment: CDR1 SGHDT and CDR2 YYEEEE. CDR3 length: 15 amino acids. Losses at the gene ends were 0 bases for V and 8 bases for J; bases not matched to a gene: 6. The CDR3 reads CASSLGTGVVKPQHF. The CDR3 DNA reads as TGTGCCAGCAGCTTGGGGACAGGGGTGGTTAAGCCCCAGCATTTT.

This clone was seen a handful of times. This CDR3 reads CAWSGTSGRAYNEQFF. In nucleotides, the CDR3 is TGTGCCTGGAGTGGGACTAGCGGGAGGGCCTACAATGAGCAGTTCTTC. This chain uses TRBV30 with TRBJ2-1; 15 bases fit TRBD2. J was trimmed by 2 bases and V by 1 base; bases with no gene match: 0. This CDR3 region has 16 residues. Germline CDR1 GTSNPN, CDR2 SVGIG (reference sequence).

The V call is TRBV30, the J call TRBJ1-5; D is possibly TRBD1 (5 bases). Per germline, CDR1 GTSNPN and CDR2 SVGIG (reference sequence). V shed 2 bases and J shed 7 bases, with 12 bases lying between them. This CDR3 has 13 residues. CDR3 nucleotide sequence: TGTGCCTGGAGTTTGGGGGAGGGACAGCCCCAGCATTTT. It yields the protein CAWSLGEGQPQHF.

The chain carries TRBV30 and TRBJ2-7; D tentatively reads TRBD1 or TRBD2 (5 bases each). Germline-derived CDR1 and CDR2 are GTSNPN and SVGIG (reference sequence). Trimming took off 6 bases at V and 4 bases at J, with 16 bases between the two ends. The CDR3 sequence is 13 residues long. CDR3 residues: CACQGAFRYEQYF. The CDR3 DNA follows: TGTGCCTGTCAGGGAGCGTTCCGGTACGAGCAGTACTTC.

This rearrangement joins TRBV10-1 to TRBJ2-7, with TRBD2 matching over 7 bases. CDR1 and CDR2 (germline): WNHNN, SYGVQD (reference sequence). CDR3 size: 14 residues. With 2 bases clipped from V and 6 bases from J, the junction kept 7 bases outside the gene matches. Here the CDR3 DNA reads TGCGCCAGCAGTGAGGGGACTCCGGGAGGCGAGCAGTACTTC. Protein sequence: CASSEGTPGGEQYF.

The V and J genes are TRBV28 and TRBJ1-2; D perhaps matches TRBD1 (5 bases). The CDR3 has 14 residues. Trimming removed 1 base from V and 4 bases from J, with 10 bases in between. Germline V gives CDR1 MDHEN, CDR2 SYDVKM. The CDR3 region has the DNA TGTGCCAGCAGTTTATTGGAGGGGTTCTATGGCTACACCTTC. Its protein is CASSLLEGFYGYTF.

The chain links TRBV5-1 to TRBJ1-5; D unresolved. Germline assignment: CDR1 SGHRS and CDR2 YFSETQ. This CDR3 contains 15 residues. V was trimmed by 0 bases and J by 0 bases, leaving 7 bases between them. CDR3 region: CASSLGLDSNQPQHF. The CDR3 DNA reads TGCGCCAGCAGCTTGGGTCTAGATAGCAATCAGCCCCAGCATTTT.

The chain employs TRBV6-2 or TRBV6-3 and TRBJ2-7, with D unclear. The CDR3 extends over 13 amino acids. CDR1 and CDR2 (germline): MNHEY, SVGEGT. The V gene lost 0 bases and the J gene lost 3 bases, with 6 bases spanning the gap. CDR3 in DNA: TGTGCCAGCAGTTACTCGCGGAACTACGAGCAGTACTTC. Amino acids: CASSYSRNYEQYF.

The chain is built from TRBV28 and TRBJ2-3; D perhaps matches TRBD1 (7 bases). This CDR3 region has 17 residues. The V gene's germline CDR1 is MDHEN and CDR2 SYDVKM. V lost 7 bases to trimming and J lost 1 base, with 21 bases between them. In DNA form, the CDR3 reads TGTGCCAGCACGGAGGGGGCGCTGCCTTCGGGCACAGATACGCAGTATTTT. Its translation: CASTEGALPSGTDTQYF. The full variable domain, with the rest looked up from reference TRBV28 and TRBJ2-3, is DVKVTQSSRYLVKRTGEKVFLECVQDMDHENMFWYRQDPGLGLRLIYFSYDVKMKEKGDIPEGYSVSREKKERFSLILESASTNQTSMYLCASTEGALPSGTDTQYFGPGTRLTVL.

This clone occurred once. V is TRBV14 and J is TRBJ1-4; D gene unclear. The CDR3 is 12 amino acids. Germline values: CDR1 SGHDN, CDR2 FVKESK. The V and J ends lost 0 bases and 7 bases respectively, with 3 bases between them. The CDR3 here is CASSQEGEKLFF. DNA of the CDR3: TGTGCCAGCAGCCAAGAAGGTGAAAAACTGTTTTTT.

The CDR3 region has the DNA TGCGCCAGCAGCATCCGGGCAAGCAATGAGCAGTTCTTC. Protein: CASSIRASNEQFF. The chain combines TRBV5-1 with TRBJ2-1; D uncertain. The V end lost 4 bases, the J end lost 6 bases, and 11 bases lay between the germline ends. This CDR3 region has 13 residues. Germline-derived CDR1 and CDR2 are SGHRS and YFSETQ.

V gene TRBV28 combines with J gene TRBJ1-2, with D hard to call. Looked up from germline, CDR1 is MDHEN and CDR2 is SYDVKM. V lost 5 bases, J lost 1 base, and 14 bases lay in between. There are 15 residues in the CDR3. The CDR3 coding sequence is TGTGCCAGCAGTGGCGAGACATATTTTAACTATGGCTACACCTTC. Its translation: CASSGETYFNYGYTF.

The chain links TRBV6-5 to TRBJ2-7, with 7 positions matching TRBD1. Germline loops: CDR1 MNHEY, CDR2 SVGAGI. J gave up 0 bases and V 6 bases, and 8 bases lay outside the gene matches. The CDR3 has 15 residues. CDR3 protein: CASRKDRVGSYEQYF. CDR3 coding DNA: TGTGCCAGCAGAAAAGACAGGGTCGGCTCCTACGAGCAGTACTTC.

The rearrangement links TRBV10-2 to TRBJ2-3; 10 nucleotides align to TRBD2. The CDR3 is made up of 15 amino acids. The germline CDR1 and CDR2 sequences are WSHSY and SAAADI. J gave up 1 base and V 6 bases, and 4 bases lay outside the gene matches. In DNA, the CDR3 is TGCGCCAGCAGCCCCGGGACTAGCGGCACAGATACGCAGTATTTT. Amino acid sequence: CASSPGTSGTDTQYF.

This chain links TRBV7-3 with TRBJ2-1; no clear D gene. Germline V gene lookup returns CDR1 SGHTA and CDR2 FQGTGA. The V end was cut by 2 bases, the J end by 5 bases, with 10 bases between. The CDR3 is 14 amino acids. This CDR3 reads CASSLFARDNEQFF. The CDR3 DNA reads TGTGCCAGCAGCTTATTTGCCCGGGACAATGAGCAGTTCTTC.

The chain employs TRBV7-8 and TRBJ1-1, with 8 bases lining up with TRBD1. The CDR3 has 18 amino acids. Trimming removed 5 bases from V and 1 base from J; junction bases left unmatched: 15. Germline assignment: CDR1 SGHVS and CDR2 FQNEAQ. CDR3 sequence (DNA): TGTGCCAGCAGCACCTTATGGGCGTCGACAGGGGAGAACACTGAAGCTTTCTTT. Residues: CASSTLWASTGENTEAFF.

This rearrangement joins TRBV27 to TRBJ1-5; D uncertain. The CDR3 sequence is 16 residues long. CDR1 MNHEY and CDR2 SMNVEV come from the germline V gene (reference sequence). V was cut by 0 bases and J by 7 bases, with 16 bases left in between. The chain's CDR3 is CASSLSGIVDRQPQHF. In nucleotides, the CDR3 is TGTGCCAGCAGTTTATCAGGGATTGTGGATCGACAGCCCCAGCATTTT.

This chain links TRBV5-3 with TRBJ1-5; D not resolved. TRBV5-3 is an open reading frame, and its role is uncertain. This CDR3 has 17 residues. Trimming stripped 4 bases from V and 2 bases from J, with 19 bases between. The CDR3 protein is CARSLEARGIGNQPQHF. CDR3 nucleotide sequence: TGTGCCAGAAGCCTCGAGGCACGGGGTATTGGCAATCAGCCCCAGCATTTT.